This T cell receptor (beta chain) was obtained from a study of identical twins. Each CDR3 protein is one row after TCRdb ran MiXCR on the 5' RACE reads. This sample carries fewer than 250,000 distinct CDR3 sequences, 6% to 8% of them seen once, and the ten largest clones take around 5%. In its sample, this clonotype was seen a few times. This CDR3 contains 16 residues. Germline CDR1 and CDR2: MDHEN and SYDVKM. Trimming took 5 bases from V and 8 from J; bases not matched to a gene: 8. The same data also went into a second study, on yellow fever vaccine responses in identical twins.

This TCR derives from a woman under 30 in good health. The sample consisted of CD8+ T cells sorted from blood. The chain links TRBV28 to TRBJ2-1, with 14 bases lining up with TRBD2. In nucleotides, the CDR3 is TGTGCCAGCAGTCCGGGGACTAGCGGGAGACCCCATGAGCAGTTCTTC. It yields the protein CASSPGTSGRPHEQFF.